Listed below are T cell receptor beta chains from one sample, sequenced in a study of blood T cell repertoires in COVID-19. The data were produced by immunoSEQ multiplex PCR, yet TCRdb's version contains in-frame clones alone and is incomplete. The repertoire consists of about 100,000 clones, with around 90% occurring once and the leading ten covering about 1.8%. Sample: peripheral blood. Receptor source: a human donor with active COVID-19. The donor label of this sample is uncertain. CDR3s include the opening cysteine and the closing phenylalanine or tryptophan. D genes are given only for firm matches. Clone size is given for some rows only: seen once, a few or many times, or a class if the clone is expanded.

DNA,CDR3,J,V,size,D,length
TGTGCCAGCTCACCAGGGGCGGCAGATACGCAGTATTTT,CASSPGAADTQYF,TRBJ2-3,TRBV18,.,.,13
TGTGCCACGATAGGAATCGGAGCAGTCCCCTACGAGCAGTACTTC,CATIGIGAVPYEQYF,TRBJ2-7,TRBV10-3,.,.,15
TGTGCCAGCAGCCAGCCCGGGACAGCAAACACCGGGGAGCTGTTTTTT,CASSQPGTANTGELFF,TRBJ2-2,TRBV7-3,.,TRBD1,16
TGTGCCAGCAGCTTAGGGACTAGCGGGGGGGCCCGGGAGACCCAGTACTTC,CASSLGTSGGARETQYF,TRBJ2-5,TRBV11-2,.,TRBD2,17
TGTGCCAGCAGTTTCGCTGGCGGAGCCTCCTACGAGCAGTACTTC,CASSFAGGASYEQYF,TRBJ2-7,TRBV27,.,.,15
TGTGCCAGCAGCGTAGAGGTAGCGAGAAACACCGGGGAGCTGTTTTTT,CASSVEVARNTGELFF,TRBJ2-2,TRBV9,.,.,16
TGTGCCAGCAGCTTGACTAGCGGGGGTCTCTACGAGCAGTACTTC,CASSLTSGGLYEQYF,TRBJ2-7,TRBV7-6,.,TRBD2,15
TGTGCCAGCTCACCACGACAAGTAATGGGCGAGCAGTACTTC,CASSPRQVMGEQYF,TRBJ2-7,TRBV18,.,.,14
TGTGCCAGCAGTTCTGGGAAGGGGGTTGCCTACGAGCAGTACTTC,CASSSGKGVAYEQYF,TRBJ2-7,TRBV6-5,.,.,15
TGTGCCAGCAGCCGGGACATTAATCAGCCCCAGCATTTT,CASSRDINQPQHF,TRBJ1-5,TRBV2,.,.,13
TGTGCCAGCCTCATCGGGGGGCCCCAAGAGACCCAGTACTTC,CASLIGGPQETQYF,TRBJ2-5,TRBV6-5,.,.,14
TGTGCTAGTGGTTTGGACAGGGGGGCCGGGGAGCTGTTTTTT,CASGLDRGAGELFF,TRBJ2-2,TRBV12-5,.,TRBD1,14
TGTGCCAGCAGTTTCAAAGCCTGGACGGGAAAGTACTTC,CASSFKAWTGKYF,TRBJ2-5,TRBV12-3/TRBV12-4,.,.,13
TGTGCCAGTAAGGACCGGACAGACCTTCTGGAGACCCAGTACTTC,CASKDRTDLLETQYF,TRBJ2-5,TRBV19,.,.,15
TGTGCCAGCACCCATAGGGGGGGCGGCACTGAAGCTTTCTTT,CASTHRGGGTEAFF,TRBJ1-1,TRBV27,.,.,14
TGTGCCAGCAGCTTGGGATCCCCCCAGTTTGGAGTCCGGGAGCTGTTTTTT,CASSLGSPQFGVRELFF,TRBJ2-2,TRBV5-5,.,.,17
TGTGCCAGCAGTGAAGGCGCTTCGTTCATCTACGAGCAGTACTTC,CASSEGASFIYEQYF,TRBJ2-7,TRBV6-1,.,.,15
TGTGCCAGCAGCTTAGGAGCGGGGGCCGGGTTGGATACGCAGTATTTT,CASSLGAGAGLDTQYF,TRBJ2-3,TRBV7-2,.,TRBD2,16
TGTGCCAGCAGCTTAGGCAGGGGATCCTACAATGAGCAGTTCTTC,CASSLGRGSYNEQFF,TRBJ2-1,TRBV7-2,.,.,15
TGTGCCACCAGTCCAGGGGGCGCAGGCTACGAGCAGTACTTC,CATSPGGAGYEQYF,TRBJ2-7,TRBV24-1,.,TRBD1,14
TGTGCCAGTAGTCTCCGGACAGGGGAAAACAATGAGCAGTTCTTC,CASSLRTGENNEQFF,TRBJ2-1,TRBV19,.,TRBD1,15
TGTGCCAGCAGCTTAGCTCTTGTAGCGGAGACGTTGGAGACCCAGTACTTC,CASSLALVAETLETQYF,TRBJ2-5,TRBV7-8,once,.,17
TGTGCCAGCGATCCAGACAGGGGATTTGGAAACACCATATATTTT,CASDPDRGFGNTIYF,TRBJ1-3,TRBV2,.,TRBD1,15
TGTGCCAGCACGGCGGGGGGTAGCTCCTACGAGCAGTACTTC,CASTAGGSSYEQYF,TRBJ2-7,TRBV11-2,.,TRBD2,14
TGTGCCAGCCGCCTCGGGGGGTTGAACACTGAAGCTTTCTTT,CASRLGGLNTEAFF,TRBJ1-1,TRBV6-2/TRBV6-3,.,.,14
TGTGCCAGCAGCTTAGGACAGGGAAACTACGAGCAGTACTTC,CASSLGQGNYEQYF,TRBJ2-7,TRBV5-4,.,TRBD1,14
TGTGCCAGCAGCGTAGGGGGACAGGGTAACTATGGCTACACCTTC,CASSVGGQGNYGYTF,TRBJ1-2,TRBV9,once,TRBD1,15
TGTGCCAGCAGCTTAGCGTCCGGCGGGTTCGGAGGCTACACCTTC,CASSLASGGFGGYTF,TRBJ1-2,TRBV7-8,.,.,15
TGTGCCAGCAGCCCGAACGAGAGCGGGGAGCTGTTTTTT,CASSPNESGELFF,TRBJ2-2,TRBV6-2/TRBV6-3,.,.,13
TGTGCCAGCAGCTTTGGGGAGACGGCAGCTTTCTTT,CASSFGETAAFF,TRBJ1-1,TRBV7-9,.,.,12
TGTGCCAGCAGTCGAGATGGGGGGGCGAACACTGAAGCTTTCTTT,CASSRDGGANTEAFF,TRBJ1-1,TRBV6-5,.,.,15
TGTGCCAGCAGCGTAGAGGCAGGGAGGGGTGCAGATACGCAGTATTTT,CASSVEAGRGADTQYF,TRBJ2-3,TRBV9,.,TRBD2,16
TGTGCCAGCTCACCGGACATCTCTGGAAACACCATATATTTT,CASSPDISGNTIYF,TRBJ1-3,TRBV18,few,.,14
TGTGCCAGCAGCTCAGAGGGGAGGACCTATGAGCAGTTCTTC,CASSSEGRTYEQFF,TRBJ2-1,TRBV9,.,.,14
TGTGCCAGCAGCCAAGACCCGACGGGGCAGTTCTTC,CASSQDPTGQFF,TRBJ2-1,TRBV3-1/TRBV3-2,.,.,12
TGTGCCAGCATCCTATCAGGGGGAGGTCCTTCGTTTAGCAATCAGCCCCAGCATTTT,CASILSGGGPSFSNQPQHF,TRBJ1-5,TRBV28,.,TRBD1,19
TGCGCCAGCAGCCGACTAGCGGGGGGAGAAGACACCGGGGAGCTGTTTTTT,CASSRLAGGEDTGELFF,TRBJ2-2,TRBV4-1,.,TRBD2,17
TGTGCCAGTAGTTTGGGACTGGAAAACATTCAGTACTTC,CASSLGLENIQYF,TRBJ2-4,TRBV19,.,.,13
TGCGCCAGCAGCTCGAGTATCGCTAACGAGCAGTACTTC,CASSSSIANEQYF,TRBJ2-7,TRBV5-1,.,.,13
TGCGCCAGCAGCCAAGACGGAGACTTCTATGGCTACACCTTC,CASSQDGDFYGYTF,TRBJ1-2,TRBV4-1,.,.,14
TGTGCCAGCAGCTTGGGGGCAGCAGATACGCAGTATTTT,CASSLGAADTQYF,TRBJ2-3,TRBV5-5,.,.,13
TGTGCCAGCAGCCGGGGTTGGGACAGGGCTAGAGAGACCCAGTACTTC,CASSRGWDRARETQYF,TRBJ2-5,TRBV7-2,once,TRBD1,16
TGCGCCAGCAGCACATGGACTAGCGGGGAGCAGTACTTC,CASSTWTSGEQYF,TRBJ2-7,TRBV5-1,.,TRBD2,13
TGTGCCAGTAGTATAGGGGACAGGGTTGAAGCTTTCTTT,CASSIGDRVEAFF,TRBJ1-1,TRBV19,.,TRBD1,13
TGCACCAGCAGCCCCCCCGGGGTATATGGCTACACCTTC,CTSSPPGVYGYTF,TRBJ1-2,TRBV1,.,.,13
TGTGCCAGCAGCTTGGGGTCTAGCGGGGGGTACAATGAGCAGTTCTTC,CASSLGSSGGYNEQFF,TRBJ2-1,TRBV5-4,few,TRBD2,16
TGTGCCAGCAGCCCAGGGTTCACAGATACGCAGTATTTT,CASSPGFTDTQYF,TRBJ2-3,TRBV5-4,.,.,13
TGTGCCAGCAGCAATTCACAGGGTTCCTTCGATTCACCCCTCCACTTT,CASSNSQGSFDSPLHF,TRBJ1-6,TRBV5-4,.,.,16
TGCGCCAGCAGCCAAGATCACGGACAGGGGGGATATGGCTACACCTTC,CASSQDHGQGGYGYTF,TRBJ1-2,TRBV4-3,.,TRBD1,16
TGTGCCAGCAGGCCGGGACTAGCGGGGGGGGATGAGCAGTTCTTC,CASRPGLAGGDEQFF,TRBJ2-1,TRBV6-6,.,TRBD2,15
TGTGCCAGCAGCATACCGGGACAGGGAGGAGCAGATACGCAGTATTTT,CASSIPGQGGADTQYF,TRBJ2-3,TRBV5-4,.,TRBD1,16
TGTGCCAGCAGTTACGTGCGGGGGGCTCCCGAAAAACTGTTTTTT,CASSYVRGAPEKLFF,TRBJ1-4,TRBV6-5,.,.,15
TGTGCCAGCAGCTTAGCCTATCAGGAATTGCAGTACTTC,CASSLAYQELQYF,TRBJ2-7,TRBV11-2,few,.,13
TGTGCCAGCTCCCCGGCAGGGCTATACCAGCCCCAGCATTTT,CASSPAGLYQPQHF,TRBJ1-5,TRBV18,.,.,14